This passage covers 2 T cell receptor beta chains from one sample sequenced in a study of cytomegalovirus exposure and HLA in healthy donors. The PCR made use of 60 Vbeta and 13 Jbeta primers. Sequencing used immunoSEQ multiplex PCR; TCRdb keeps in-frame clones, though not all of them. The sample carries roughly 71,000 clones, just under 75% recorded once. Source material: PBMCs. The receptors originated from a human donor in good health.

The V call is TRBV5-6, the J call TRBJ1-1, with no clear D. The ends were cut back, 4 bases at V and 0 bases at J, with 10 bases in the middle. Germline V gene data show CDR1 as SGHDT and CDR2 as YYEEEE. CDR3 length: 14 amino acids. Written as DNA, the CDR3 is TGTGCCAGCAGCACCCGGGTCCTGAACACTGAAGCTTTCTTT. This sequence encodes CASSTRVLNTEAFF.

The chain carries TRBV6-5 and TRBJ1-5, with a weak D call TRBD1 (5 bases). Germline V gene data show CDR1 as MNHEY and CDR2 as SVGAGI. Trimming cost V 6 bases and J 2 bases, with 14 bases left between them. The CDR3 runs to 15 residues. In nucleotides, the CDR3 is TGTGCCAGCAGGGGGGGGGAGGATGGCAATCAGCCCCAGCATTTT. This translates into CASRGGEDGNQPQHF.